This T cell receptor (beta chain) is from a study of blood T cells in healthy people across ages. CDR1 and CDR2 (germline): SGHTA, FQGNSA. Trimming pared 1 base from V and 9 bases from J, leaving 13 bases between. The CDR3 is 15 residues long. Next came a second PCR, run for roughly 7 to 12 cycles, which used a sample-barcoded 5' primer along with a J-beta primer mix. Each CDR3 protein gets one entry after TCRdb re-called the 5' RACE reads with MiXCR. In the table there are about 670,000 distinct CDR3 sequences, 52% of which are singletons. This clonotype was recorded a few times. Its antigen is unknown. Study findings and constraints: As age increased, TCR beta diversity per million T cells fell in a roughly linear fashion. Changes in expanded clonotypes were possibly confounded, as the CMV status of donors was unknown.

V and J are TRBV7-2 and TRBJ1-6, with D unresolved. The sequencing sample was made of blood. The sequence was obtained from a woman older than 75 in good health. The CDR3 DNA reads TGTGCCAGCAGCTTAGAGGCTCTGGCTGGTTCACCCCTCCACTTT. Translation gives CASSLEALAGSPLHF.